This T cell receptor (beta chain) was identified during a study of control samples from healthy donors and cancer patients. Germline assignment: CDR1 MNHEY and CDR2 SVGAGI. V lost 8 bases, J lost 0 bases, and 13 bases lay in between. The CDR3 has 15 residues. The repertoire was sequenced with immunoSEQ multiplex PCR; TCRdb's copy has only in-frame clones and lacks some. The sample holds 200,000 to 250,000 clones, around 94% seen once. This receptor was taken from a man aged 45-65 years in good health. The chain combines TRBV6-5 with TRBJ1-4; D ambiguous. Sequences were obtained from blood. The CDR3 bases are TGTGCCAGCGGGCAAGGGTTCGCAACTAATGAAAAACTGTTTTTT. It translates to CASGQGFATNEKLFF.